This T cell receptor (beta chain) was found in a study of blood T cells in healthy people across ages. A second PCR of 7 to 11 cycles used a sample-barcoded 5' primer and a J-beta primer mix. Each CDR3 protein is one row after TCRdb ran MiXCR on the 5' RACE reads. The top ten clones hold under 20% of a sample with about 770,000 distinct CDR3 sequences, around 43% of them seen once. Germline V lookup: CDR1 LGHNA, CDR2 YSLEER. With 4 bases removed from V and 7 bases from J, the gap between germline ends came to 13 bases. The CDR3 contains 13 residues. Source material: blood. This sequence joins TRBV4-3 and TRBJ1-2; D not certain. The TCR originated in a man aged 55 to 70 in good health. The CDR3 is CASSPSRSAGYTF. The DNA for the CDR3 is TGCGCCAGCAGCCCAAGTAGATCGGCTGGCTACACCTTC.